This TCR beta chain was identified during a study of shared clonotypes between healthy human individuals. General study results and limits: Sampling was confined to blood; repertoires within tissues likely differ. Naive subsets tended to show greater estimated richness than memory subsets.

Here immunoSEQ multiplex PCR was the method, and the copy in TCRdb shows in-frame clones only, minus some. Of nearly 1 million clones in the sample, over 60% were seen once. Germline assignment: CDR1 SGHKS and CDR2 YYEKEE (reference sequence). V lost 4 bases and J 0 bases, leaving 17 bases between the germline ends. The CDR3 consists of 17 residues. About this clone: Its matching antigen is unknown.

The J gene is TRBJ1-5, the V gene TRBV5-5, with D possibly TRBD1 on 5 matching bases. The sequenced sample was memory CD4+ T cells sorted from blood. Documented subset: CD45RA-negative fraction. This receptor was obtained from a man between 18 and 29 years old in good health. CDR3 coding DNA: TGTGCCAGCAGCGCCATATCCAGGGACTATAGCAATCAGCCCCAGCATTTT. Encoded protein: CASSAISRDYSNQPQHF.